Here is one TCR beta chain with its context. No antigen is known for it. Treatment indicated: roughly 19 received Ad26.COV2.S at low or high dose, single or two shots; roughly 5 received placebo; per-sample allocation not given. Collection of the samples took place on day 63 after the first injection of vaccine or placebo. Sequencing was performed with immunoSEQ multiplex PCR; in TCRdb, only in-frame clones are kept and a portion is missing. The repertoire holds around 300,000 clones, with roughly 89% as singletons. The sample is drawn from a study of Ad26.COV2.S vaccination and SARS-CoV-2 variants. The CDR3 totals 14 residues. Germline V lookup: CDR1 MNHEY, CDR2 SVGAGI. V lost 6 bases and J lost 4, with 15 bases in between. General study points: Vaccine and placebo groups showed comparable non-spike TCR breadth.

The sequence came from a person aged 18-60 years who received the Ad26.COV2.S COVID-19 vaccine or a placebo. Here the sequenced sample was peripheral blood, taken in a trial of Ad26.COV2.S vaccine versus placebo. This chain joins TRBV6-5 and TRBJ1-1; weak D call: TRBD1 (5 bases). CDR3 region: CASRDGLGGTEAFF. The CDR3, as DNA: TGTGCCAGCAGGGATGGGTTGGGGGGCACTGAAGCTTTCTTT.